The 6 T cell receptor beta chains reported below all come from one sample, sequenced in a study of blood T cell repertoires in COVID-19. Sequenced by immunoSEQ multiplex PCR; TCRdb stores in-frame clones only, minus some. The sample records fewer than 100,000 clones, roughly 91% being singletons. Input material: peripheral blood. The receptors derive from a woman at least 80 years old with acute or convalescent COVID-19.

The chain uses TRBV10-1 and TRBJ1-1, with TRBD1 matching over 7 bases. CDR1 WNHNN and CDR2 SYGVQD come from the germline V gene (reference sequence). The J segment lost 4 bases and the V segment lost 5 bases, leaving 1 base of the junction unmatched. The CDR3 length is 12 residues. DNA of the CDR3: TGCGCCAGCAGTCGGACAGGCACTGAAGCTTTCTTT. It yields the protein CASSRTGTEAFF.

V usage is TRBV5-5 and J usage is TRBJ1-4; D not certain. This CDR3 is 16 amino acids long. Germline CDR1 reads SGHKS; CDR2 reads YYEKEE (reference sequence). Trimming pared 7 bases from V and 2 bases from J, leaving 18 bases between. CDR3 sequence reads: CASSPTNVRTNEKLFF. The CDR3 DNA reads TGTGCCAGCTCGCCAACTAACGTCCGCACTAATGAAAAACTGTTTTTT. Together with reference TRBV5-5 and TRBJ1-4, the CDR3 gives the full variable domain: DAGVTQSPTHLIKTRGQQVTLRCSPISGHKSVSWYQQVLGQGPQFIFQYYEKEERGRGNFPDRFSARQFPNYSSELNVNALLLGDSALYLCASSPTNVRTNEKLFFGSGTQLSVL.

The chain is built from TRBV25-1 and TRBJ1-1, with 8 bases fitting TRBD1. Germline V gives CDR1 MGHDK, CDR2 SYGVNS. CDR3 length: 13 residues. V was clipped by 8 bases and J by 4 bases; unmatched bases: 6. The CDR3 protein is CASSGQGSTEAFF. CDR3 in DNA: TGTGCCAGCTCCGGACAGGGTAGCACTGAAGCTTTCTTT.

The chain joins TRBV27 to TRBJ1-6, with 8 bases that match TRBD1. V lost 3 bases and J lost 7; bases outside the gene matches: 2. CDR3 size: 14 residues. Germline loops: CDR1 MNHEY, CDR2 SMNVEV (reference sequence). The CDR3: CASSLGQENSPLHF. In nucleotides, the CDR3 is TGTGCCAGCAGTTTGGGACAGGAAAATTCACCCCTCCACTTT.

The rearrangement joins TRBV4-1 to TRBJ2-7, with 12 bases fitting TRBD2. CDR3 length equals 15 residues. The germline V gene has CDR1 MGHRA and CDR2 YSYEKL. The ends lost 2 bases at V and 3 bases at J; junction bases unmatched: 2. The CDR3, as DNA: TGCGCCAGCAGCCAACCGACTAGCGGGAGCTACGAGCAGTACTTC. Translated, it gives CASSQPTSGSYEQYF.

The chain uses TRBV4-2 and TRBJ2-7; D is uncertain. The CDR3 runs 16 residues. Germline CDR1 and CDR2: LGHNA and YNFKEQ. V shed 0 bases and J shed 1 base, with 13 bases lying between them. The CDR3 region is CASSQDASVPSYEQYF. The DNA of the CDR3 is TGTGCCAGCAGCCAAGATGCGTCGGTCCCGTCCTACGAGCAGTACTTC.